This TCR beta chain was retrieved from a study of Graves' ophthalmopathy and Graves' hyperthyroidism. RNA transcripts were the template, and TCR beta CDR3 regions were amplified from them. Scientists carried out first-round RT-PCR using HTBI primers and then a second-round multiplex PCR. One entry per CDR3 protein results from TCRdb running MiXCR on the multiplex PCR reads. The table has about 620,000 distinct CDR3 sequences, about a fifth seen once. The CDR3 has 12 amino acids. Trimming pared 4 bases from V and 6 bases from J, leaving 6 bases between. There are many counts of this clonotype. V and J are TRBV12-3 or TRBV12-4 and TRBJ2-2; no clear D. Sequenced: peripheral blood. This TCR came from a woman between 18 and 29 years old with stable Graves' hyperthyroidism. Some clones in this sample may be carry-over from other donors' samples. The DNA for the CDR3 is TGTGCCAGCAGTTATAGGGCCGGGGAGCTGTTTTTT. Encoded protein: CASSYRAGELFF.